The 15 T cell receptor beta chains below come from one sample, sequenced in a study of shared T cell receptors in the human thymus. The data were produced by immunoSEQ multiplex PCR, yet TCRdb's version contains in-frame clones alone and is incomplete. The table includes some 720,000 clones, roughly 90% detected once. The sample also formed part of further work on human thymus T cells.

Sequenced input: thymocytes. The receptors stem from a boy younger than two with a congenital heart defect.

The chain has TRBV25-1 and TRBJ2-7; 9 bases line up with TRBD2. Germline CDR1 and CDR2: MGHDK and SYGVNS. The CDR3 length is 15 residues. After removal of 3 bases from V and 5 bases from J, the junction contained 8 bases not matched to a gene. The CDR3 region has the DNA TGTGCCAGCAGTGAGAGCGGGAGGCCAGCCGACGAGCAGTACTTC. Translating gives CASSESGRPADEQYF.

This clone was observed a single time. The gene calls are TRBV7-9 and TRBJ2-1, with 7 bases identical to TRBD2. J lost 7 bases, V lost 6 bases, and 9 bases had no gene match. This CDR3 is 14 amino acids long. CDR1 and CDR2 from the germline V gene are SEHNR and FQNEAQ (reference sequence). This chain's CDR3 is CASSWDLGGNEQFF. The CDR3 nucleotides are TGTGCCAGCAGTTGGGACTTGGGGGGGAATGAGCAGTTCTTC.

The chain is built from TRBV4-1 and TRBJ2-2, with 10 bases fitting TRBD2. J lost 0 bases, V lost 0 bases, and 7 bases had no gene match. This CDR3 spans 19 amino acids. CDR1 is MGHRA and CDR2 is YSYEKL in the germline V gene. This chain's CDR3 is CASSQDFSGLAANTGELFF. CDR3 nucleotides: TGCGCCAGCAGCCAAGATTTTTCCGGACTAGCGGCGAACACCGGGGAGCTGTTTTTT.

The V call is TRBV6-5, the J call TRBJ1-1; the match to TRBD1 covers 7 bases. Germline values: CDR1 MNHEY, CDR2 SVGAGI. The CDR3 has 15 residues. Trimming cost V 5 bases and J 4 bases; bases outside gene matches: 10. CDR3 residues: CASSTPSGGRTEAFF. CDR3 nucleotides: TGTGCCAGCAGTACCCCTTCAGGGGGTCGCACTGAAGCTTTCTTT.

This chain joins TRBV18 and TRBJ2-3; TRBD2 agrees at 9 bases. The germline gives CDR1 KGHSH, CDR2 LQKENI. The CDR3 contains 14 residues. V dropped 3 bases and J dropped 4; count of bases not matched to a gene: 2. CDR3 coding DNA: TGTGCCAGCTCACCCCTAGCGGGGCCAGATACGCAGTATTTT. It translates to CASSPLAGPDTQYF.

The rearrangement joins TRBV27 to TRBJ2-7, with D possibly matching TRBD1 (6 bases). The V end lost 6 bases, the J end lost 0 bases, and 12 bases lay between the germline ends. CDR1 MNHEY and CDR2 SMNVEV come from the germline V gene (reference sequence). The CDR3 totals 14 residues. The CDR3 region has the DNA TGTGCCAGCAGAACTCAGGGGACCTCCTACGAGCAGTACTTC. Residues: CASRTQGTSYEQYF.

The CDR3 reads CASSLVAGELTDTQYF. DNA for the CDR3: TGTGCCAGCAGCTTAGTTGCGGGAGAGTTGACAGATACGCAGTATTTT. This chain joins TRBV7-9 and TRBJ2-3; 7 bases map to TRBD2. CDR1 and CDR2 (germline): SEHNR, FQNEAQ (reference sequence). CDR3 length equals 16 residues. Trimming at V came to 1 base and at J to 3 bases, leaving 7 bases not matched to a gene. Supplemented by reference TRBV7-9 and TRBJ2-3, the full variable domain reads DTGVSQNPRHKITKRGQNVTFRCDPISEHNRLYWYRQTLGQGPEFLTYFQNEAQLEKSRLLSDRFSAERPKGSFSTLEIQRTEQGDSAMYLCASSLVAGELTDTQYFGPGTRLTVL.

The count of this clone is one. The chain combines TRBV7-2 with TRBJ1-1; 11 bases align to TRBD1. The CDR3 contains 14 residues. V lost 5 bases, J lost 10 bases, and 9 bases stayed unmatched. Germline V gene data show CDR1 as SGHTA and CDR2 as FQGNSA. The CDR3 nucleotides are TGTGCCAGCAGCCCGACCGGACAGGGGGCCAGAGCTTTCTTT. This codes for CASSPTGQGARAFF.

The chain employs TRBV29-1 and TRBJ2-7; 10 bases match TRBD2. Germline V lookup: CDR1 SQVTM, CDR2 ANQGSEA. The CDR3 spans 16 residues. Trimming took 6 bases from V and 2 from J; bases not matched to a gene: 13. The CDR3 nucleotides read TGCAGCGTATCCAAACCGGGACTAGCGCCGACCTACGAGCAGTACTTC. Translated: CSVSKPGLAPTYEQYF.

The rearrangement joins TRBV6-5 to TRBJ2-7; D might be TRBD2 (5 bases). The CDR3 consists of 13 residues. Trimming removed 6 bases from V and 3 bases from J, with 12 bases in between. Germline V CDR1 and CDR2: MNHEY, SVGAGI. Written as DNA, the CDR3 is TGTGCCAGCAGCTCCTCTCGGGGCTACGAGCAGTACTTC. Translating gives CASSSSRGYEQYF.

V and J are TRBV18 and TRBJ2-2; D is ambiguous. Per the germline V gene, CDR1 is KGHSH and CDR2 is LQKENI. V lost 10 bases, J lost 5 bases, and 11 bases lay in between. This CDR3 has 12 amino acids. In DNA form, the CDR3 reads TGTGCCACCCACACCCCGACCGGGGAGCTGTTTTTT. Its translation is CATHTPTGELFF.

The V gene is TRBV7-2, the J gene TRBJ2-5, with 10 bases that match TRBD1. Germline V gene sequence: CDR1 SGHTA, CDR2 FQGNSA. The trim removed 2 bases at V and 5 bases at J, leaving 11 bases unmatched. The CDR3 runs 17 residues. The CDR3 region has the DNA TGTGCCAGCAGCTTACAGACAGGGGGCGCTTTTAGGGAGACCCAGTACTTC. Encoded protein: CASSLQTGGAFRETQYF.

Only a few counts were recorded for this clone. V usage is TRBV28 and J usage is TRBJ2-5; 7 bases are shared with TRBD1. The J segment lost 0 bases and the V segment lost 6 bases, leaving 10 bases of the junction unmatched. The germline CDR1 and CDR2 sequences are MDHEN and SYDVKM. The CDR3 is 16 residues long. CDR3 coding DNA: TGTGCCAGCAGATCTTGGGACAGAGCGTACCAAGAGACCCAGTACTTC. This sequence encodes CASRSWDRAYQETQYF.

The chain joins TRBV5-8 to TRBJ1-5, with D perhaps TRBD1 (6 bases). Germline lookup yields CDR1 SGHTS and CDR2 YDEGEE. The CDR3 spans 17 residues. V was trimmed by 0 bases and J by 0 bases, leaving 13 bases between them. In nucleotides, the CDR3 is TGTGCCAGCAGCTTGGGGGCCGGACAGTATAGCAATCAGCCCCAGCATTTT. This gives the protein CASSLGAGQYSNQPQHF.

This CDR3 is CASSVRGRGDTQYF. The CDR3 DNA sequence: TGTGCCAGCAGCGTTAGGGGTAGGGGAGATACGCAGTATTTT. The chain uses TRBV9 and TRBJ2-3, with a tentative D call TRBD1 (5 bases). From germline, CDR1 is SGDLS and CDR2 YYNGEE. CDR3 size: 14 residues. Trimming removed 2 bases from V and 5 bases from J, with 12 bases in between.